The 27 T cell receptor beta chains given below trace back to one sample, sequenced in a study of early T cells in non-severe SARS-CoV-2 infection. TCRdb re-called the 5' RACE reads with MiXCR, one entry per CDR3 protein. The repertoire includes about 130,000 distinct CDR3 sequences, about 15% of them detected once, and roughly a fifth sits in the top ten. Sample: whole blood. These receptors all come from an adult who was a healthcare worker with PCR-confirmed SARS-CoV-2 infection or an uninfected control (not recorded which).

This clonotype was seen a few times. The chain links TRBV10-3 to TRBJ2-7, with D possibly being TRBD1 or TRBD2 (5 bases each). The germline V gene encodes CDR1 ENHRY and CDR2 SYGVKD. The CDR3 totals 15 residues. Trimming shortened V by 6 bases and J by 2 bases, and 17 bases separated the two germline ends. The CDR3 DNA reads TGTGCCATCAGGGACCGGGACGGGATCGCCTACGAGCAGTACTTC. This sequence encodes CAIRDRDGIAYEQYF.

The chain is built from TRBV12-3 or TRBV12-4 and TRBJ1-5; TRBD1 might be the D (5 bases). The CDR3 is made up of 15 amino acids. Trimming removed 11 bases at V and 0 bases at J, with 17 bases between. CDR3 DNA: TGTGCCTCTTCTCCCAGGGTCGATAGCAATCAGCCCCAGCATTTT. It translates to CASSPRVDSNQPQHF.

This sequence joins TRBV7-6 and TRBJ2-5, with 11 bases fitting TRBD2. The germline V gene encodes CDR1 SGHVS and CDR2 FNYEAQ. CDR3 size: 16 residues. V lost 5 bases and J lost 0; bases outside the gene matches: 5. CDR3 protein: CASSRGLAEYQETQYF. CDR3 bases: TGTGCCAGCAGCCGGGGACTAGCGGAGTACCAAGAGACCCAGTACTTC.

The chain joins TRBV7-9 to TRBJ2-5; 9 bases align to TRBD1. After removal of 7 bases from V and 3 bases from J, the junction contained 9 bases not matched to a gene. Germline loops: CDR1 SEHNR, CDR2 FQNEAQ (reference sequence). The CDR3 length is 15 residues. The CDR3 DNA is TGTGCCAGCAATAGGAACAGGGGGCACGAAGAGACCCAGTACTTC. Translated: CASNRNRGHEETQYF.

J is TRBJ2-7 and V is TRBV30; 9 bases are shared with TRBD1. Germline V CDR1 and CDR2: GTSNPN, SVGIG (reference sequence). The V gene end was trimmed by 7 bases and the J gene end by 4 bases; junction bases not matched to a gene: 5. CDR3 length: 12 residues. CDR3 loop: CASDRGGYEQYF. CDR3 DNA sequence: TGTGCCTCGGACAGGGGAGGATACGAGCAGTACTTC.

The chain couples TRBV29-1 to TRBJ2-7, with 9 bases fitting TRBD2. The CDR3 has 13 residues. V shed 2 bases, J shed 2 bases, and the junction held 1 base outside the gene matches. Germline V lookup: CDR1 SQVTM, CDR2 ANQGSEA. The CDR3 DNA reads as TGCAGCGTTGAACCTAGCGGGGCCTACGAGCAGTACTTC. Translated, it gives CSVEPSGAYEQYF.

This clonotype was counted a few times. The chain couples TRBV30 to TRBJ2-2; tentatively, D is TRBD1 or TRBD2 (5 bases each). The CDR3 has 16 residues. Trimming shortened V by 6 bases and J by 2 bases, and 19 bases separated the two germline ends. The V gene's germline CDR1 is GTSNPN and CDR2 SVGIG (reference sequence). The CDR3 loop is CACPPGRDLNTGELFF. The CDR3 coding sequence is TGTGCCTGCCCCCCCGGCAGGGACCTTAACACCGGGGAGCTGTTTTTT.

This clonotype came up many times. The rearrangement uses TRBV3-1 and TRBJ1-1; D may be TRBD1 (6 bases). Germline CDR1 LGHDT, CDR2 YNNKEL (reference sequence). Trimming pared 11 bases from V and 2 bases from J, leaving 12 bases between. The CDR3 contains 12 residues. CDR3 residues: CAARGKNTEAFF. CDR3 bases: TGTGCCGCCAGGGGTAAAAACACTGAAGCTTTCTTT.

This clonotype has more than one count but fewer than ten. V gene TRBV5-5 combines with J gene TRBJ2-7; D call uncertain. This CDR3 has 13 residues. Trimming took 2 bases from V and 3 from J, leaving 9 bases between them. The germline V gene encodes CDR1 SGHKS and CDR2 YYEKEE (reference sequence). CDR3 bases: TGTGCCAGCAGCTTAGAAGTTATCTACGAGCAGTACTTC. Protein: CASSLEVIYEQYF. Supplemented by reference TRBV5-5 and TRBJ2-7, the full variable domain reads DAGVTQSPTHLIKTRGQQVTLRCSPISGHKSVSWYQQVLGQGPQFIFQYYEKEERGRGNFPDRFSARQFPNYSSELNVNALLLGDSALYLCASSLEVIYEQYFGPGTRLTVT.

There are a few counts of this clonotype. The V call is TRBV3-1, the J call TRBJ2-5; D is uncertain. Germline CDR1 reads LGHDT; CDR2 reads YNNKEL (reference sequence). The germline V and J ends were trimmed by 3 bases and 5 bases, with 13 bases remaining between them. The CDR3 is 14 residues long. CDR3 amino acids: CASSQKVEQETQYF. The CDR3 nucleotides read TGTGCCAGCAGCCAGAAGGTCGAACAGGAGACCCAGTACTTC.

In its sample, this clonotype was seen a few times. The chain's CDR3 is CSVGSLENGYTF. CDR3 nucleotides: TGCAGCGTTGGTTCCCTCGAAAATGGCTACACCTTC. This chain uses TRBV29-1 with TRBJ1-2; no clear D gene. Deletions cut 4 bases from V and 6 bases from J, with 12 bases between. This CDR3 has 12 residues. Germline assignment: CDR1 SQVTM and CDR2 ANQGSEA.

This clonotype was seen ten or more times. The chain has TRBV7-9 and TRBJ2-6; TRBD1 might be the D (5 bases). The V and J ends lost 2 bases and 2 bases respectively, with 7 bases between them. The CDR3 contains 15 residues. The germline gives CDR1 SEHNR, CDR2 FQNEAQ (reference sequence). CDR3 loop: CASSLFRAGANVLTF. In nucleotides, the CDR3 is TGTGCCAGCAGCTTATTCAGGGCTGGGGCCAACGTCCTGACTTTC.

The table lists this clonotype with a few counts. The chain links TRBV4-1 to TRBJ1-5; D unclear. The V end was cut by 4 bases, the J end by 0 bases, with 10 bases between. Germline loops: CDR1 MGHRA, CDR2 YSYEKL. This CDR3 comprises 15 residues. The CDR3, as DNA: TGCGCCAGCAGCCCCGGGCTCTATAGCAATCAGCCCCAGCATTTT. It specifies CASSPGLYSNQPQHF.

This clonotype turned up a few times. The V and J genes are TRBV18 and TRBJ1-2; D call uncertain. Trimming stripped 0 bases from V and 2 bases from J, with 10 bases between. This CDR3 spans 15 amino acids. Germline V gene lookup returns CDR1 KGHSH and CDR2 LQKENI. This CDR3 is CASSPPVGRNYGYTF. CDR3 DNA sequence: TGTGCCAGCTCACCACCAGTAGGGAGAAACTATGGCTACACCTTC.

This clonotype was seen only a few times. The chain carries TRBV4-2 and TRBJ2-1; TRBD2 agrees at 8 bases. J gave up 3 bases and V 2 bases, and 9 bases lay outside the gene matches. The CDR3 has 17 residues. Germline CDR1 LGHNA, CDR2 YNFKEQ. The CDR3 DNA is TGTGCCAGCAGCCAACGGAGTAGTACTAGCGGCTACAATGAGCAGTTCTTC. Protein: CASSQRSSTSGYNEQFF.

The gene calls are TRBV5-6 and TRBJ2-3; 8 nucleotides align to TRBD1. Losses at the gene ends were 5 bases for V and 6 bases for J; bases not matched to a gene: 5. CDR1 is SGHDT and CDR2 is YYEEEE in the germline V gene. The CDR3 sequence is 13 residues long. The CDR3 coding sequence is TGTGCCAGCAGGGACAGGGTGGACGATACGCAGTATTTT. Amino acids: CASRDRVDDTQYF.

The chain couples TRBV20-1 to TRBJ1-3; 8 nucleotides align to TRBD1. Germline CDR1 is DFQATT and CDR2 is SNEGSKA (reference sequence). The trim removed 0 bases at V and 5 bases at J, leaving 6 bases unmatched. This CDR3 region has 15 residues. The CDR3: CSARDQGQGRNTIYF. CDR3 bases: TGCAGTGCTAGAGATCAAGGACAGGGTAGAAACACCATATATTTT.

J is TRBJ2-7 and V is TRBV29-1; D is possibly TRBD2 (6 bases). Trimming removed 4 bases at V and 6 bases at J, with 16 bases between. The CDR3 is made up of 13 amino acids. Germline loops: CDR1 SQVTM, CDR2 ANQGSEA. This CDR3 reads CSVAGTGLGEQYF. CDR3 DNA sequence: TGCAGCGTTGCCGGGACTGGTTTAGGCGAGCAGTACTTC.

This clonotype was seen many times. V usage is TRBV7-9 and J usage is TRBJ1-6; the D is unclear. V was shortened by 5 bases and J by 3 bases, with 14 bases between the two germline ends. Germline CDR1 reads SEHNR; CDR2 reads FQNEAQ (reference sequence). CDR3 length: 16 amino acids. CDR3 loop: CASSQDHPFYNSPLHF. The CDR3 DNA follows: TGTGCCAGCAGCCAGGACCATCCCTTCTATAATTCACCCCTCCACTTT. Drawing the rest from reference TRBV7-9 and TRBJ1-6, the complete variable domain is DTGVSQNPRHKITKRGQNVTFRCDPISEHNRLYWYRQTLGQGPEFLTYFQNEAQLEKSRLLSDRFSAERPKGSFSTLEIQRTEQGDSAMYLCASSQDHPFYNSPLHFGNGTRLTVT.

This clonotype was seen only once. This rearrangement joins TRBV9 to TRBJ2-3, with 9 bases fitting TRBD2. The CDR3 runs 16 residues. After removal of 3 bases from V and 2 bases from J, the junction contained 7 bases not matched to a gene. CDR1 and CDR2 from the germline V gene are SGDLS and YYNGEE. The CDR3 sequence is CASSATPGLATDTQYF. The CDR3 DNA is TGTGCCAGCAGCGCCACACCGGGACTAGCCACAGATACGCAGTATTTT.

This clonotype occurred many times. The genes are TRBV7-7 and TRBJ2-3; D gene ambiguous. CDR3 size: 11 residues. Trimming cost V 5 bases and J 2 bases, with 2 bases left between them. From germline, CDR1 is SSHAT and CDR2 FNYEAQ (reference sequence). CDR3 loop: CASSHTDTQYF. The CDR3 region has the DNA TGTGCCAGCAGCCACACAGATACGCAGTATTTT.

The rearrangement uses TRBV29-1 and TRBJ1-5; D perhaps matches TRBD1 (5 bases). This CDR3 contains 12 residues. The ends were cut back, 0 bases at V and 7 bases at J, with 7 bases in the middle. Germline assignment: CDR1 SQVTM and CDR2 ANQGSEA. CDR3 residues: CSVEEGGQPQHF. In DNA, the CDR3 is TGCAGCGTTGAAGAGGGGGGACAGCCCCAGCATTTT.

This clonotype occurred many times. The chain carries TRBV2 and TRBJ2-7; 7 bases agree with TRBD1. Trimming cost V 6 bases and J 2 bases; bases outside gene matches: 10. Germline V lookup: CDR1 SNHLY, CDR2 FYNNEI. The CDR3 has 15 amino acids. The DNA of the CDR3 is TGTGCCAGCAGAATAAACAGGGGCGGTCCCTACGAGCAGTACTTC. It specifies CASRINRGGPYEQYF. Drawing the rest from reference TRBV2 and TRBJ2-7, the complete variable domain is EPEVTQTPSHQVTQMGQEVILRCVPISNHLYFYWYRQILGQKVEFLVSFYNNEISEKSEIFDDQFSVERPDGSNFTLKIRSTKLEDSAMYFCASRINRGGPYEQYFGPGTRLTVT.

The rearrangement joins TRBV12-3 or TRBV12-4 to TRBJ1-2, with no clear D. CDR3 size: 13 residues. The germline V and J ends were trimmed by 0 bases and 8 bases, with 10 bases remaining between them. CDR3 sequence reads: CASSLAPRSGYTF. CDR3 in DNA: TGTGCCAGCAGTTTAGCGCCAAGGAGCGGCTACACCTTC.

This chain uses TRBV7-9 with TRBJ1-1; unclear D gene. Trimming pared 2 bases from V and 11 bases from J, leaving 15 bases between. CDR3 size: 13 residues. Germline V CDR1 and CDR2: SEHNR, FQNEAQ (reference sequence). The chain's CDR3 is CASSLMSDGSAFF. For the CDR3, the DNA is TGTGCCAGCAGCTTAATGTCGGACGGGAGCGCTTTCTTT.

This rearrangement joins TRBV2 to TRBJ2-7; D gene uncertain. Germline CDR1 reads SNHLY; CDR2 reads FYNNEI. The CDR3 consists of 13 residues. V lost 4 bases to trimming and J lost 7 bases, with 14 bases between them. The CDR3 DNA follows: TGTGCCAGCAGTGCGGGCTATACGAGGGAGCAGTACTTC. Its protein is CASSAGYTREQYF.

This chain joins TRBV11-2 and TRBJ2-1, with TRBD2 identical over 7 bases. Trimming cost V 5 bases and J 4 bases; bases outside gene matches: 8. The CDR3 runs 15 residues. Germline V gene data show CDR1 as SGHAT and CDR2 as FQNNGV. The CDR3 loop is CASSPLGRGYNEQFF. In nucleotides, the CDR3 is TGTGCCAGCAGCCCCCTAGGGAGGGGTTACAATGAGCAGTTCTTC.